Reported below is one TCR beta chain. Antigen unknown. The junction differs from germline at one of its ends, possibly a read error. Generated by immunoSEQ multiplex PCR, the TCRdb table keeps only in-frame clones and is missing some. The sample lists 1.5 million to 1.9 million clones, about 98% occurring once. This entry belongs to a study of shared clonotypes between healthy human individuals. The study, taken as a whole, reports: The represented genetic and exposure-history diversity was limited by the small number of donors. Shared clonotypes across all four donors exceeded non-shared ones in generation probability. It was expected that sequencing depth would affect clonotype sharing among donors.

None of the donors, who were healthy HIV-negative adults, had recently had acute infections or vaccinations. This CDR3 is 15 amino acids long. Germline lookup yields CDR1 PRHDT and CDR2 FYEKMQ (reference sequence). The J gene is TRBJ1-5, the V gene TRBV13, with D hard to call. This TCR was recovered from a man aged 30 to 39 in good health. Sequences were obtained from naive CD4+ T cells sorted from blood. Sample subset: CD45RA+ positively selected. Written as DNA, the CDR3 is TGTGCCAGCAGCCTAGGACCGTCCAGCGTTCAGCCCCAGCATTTT. Residues: CASSLGPSSVQPQHF.